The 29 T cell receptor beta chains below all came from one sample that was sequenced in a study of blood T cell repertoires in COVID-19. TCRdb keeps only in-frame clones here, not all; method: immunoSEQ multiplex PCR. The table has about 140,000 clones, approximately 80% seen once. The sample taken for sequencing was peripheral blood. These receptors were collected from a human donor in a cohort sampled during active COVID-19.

The CDR3 region is CASSPKETQYF. As DNA, the CDR3 is TGTGCCAGCAGCCCAAAAGAGACCCAGTACTTC. The chain carries TRBV7-2 and TRBJ2-5; D ambiguous. CDR3 length: 11 residues. V dropped 5 bases and J dropped 3 bases, with 4 bases sitting between them. CDR1 and CDR2 (germline): SGHTA, FQGNSA.

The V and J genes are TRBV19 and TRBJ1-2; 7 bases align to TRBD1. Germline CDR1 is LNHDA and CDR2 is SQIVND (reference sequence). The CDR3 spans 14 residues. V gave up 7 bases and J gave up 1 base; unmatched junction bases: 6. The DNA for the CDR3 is TGTGCCAGTAAAGGGACAGCACTTAACTATGGCTACACCTTC. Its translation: CASKGTALNYGYTF.

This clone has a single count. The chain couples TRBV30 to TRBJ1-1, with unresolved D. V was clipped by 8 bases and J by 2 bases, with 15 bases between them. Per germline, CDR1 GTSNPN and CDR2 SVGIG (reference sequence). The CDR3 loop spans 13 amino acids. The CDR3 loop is CARNSGVNTEAFF. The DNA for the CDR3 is TGTGCCCGAAATTCAGGCGTCAACACTGAAGCTTTCTTT.

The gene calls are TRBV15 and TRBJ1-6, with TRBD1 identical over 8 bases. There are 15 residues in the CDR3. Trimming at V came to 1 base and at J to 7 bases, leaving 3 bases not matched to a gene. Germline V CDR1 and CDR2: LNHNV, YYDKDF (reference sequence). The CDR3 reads CATSRGRDRNSPLHF. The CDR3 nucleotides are TGTGCCACCAGCAGAGGTCGGGACAGGAATTCACCCCTCCACTTT.

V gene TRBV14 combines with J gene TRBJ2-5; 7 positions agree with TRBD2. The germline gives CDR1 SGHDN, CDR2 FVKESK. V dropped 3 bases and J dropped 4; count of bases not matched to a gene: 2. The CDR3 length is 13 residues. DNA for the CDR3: TGTGCCAGCAGCCAGCGGGGGAGAGAGACCCAGTACTTC. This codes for CASSQRGRETQYF.

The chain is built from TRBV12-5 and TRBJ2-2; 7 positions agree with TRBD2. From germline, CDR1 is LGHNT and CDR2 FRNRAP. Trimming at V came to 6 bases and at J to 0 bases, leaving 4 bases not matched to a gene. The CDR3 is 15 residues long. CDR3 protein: CASGPGLSNTGELFF. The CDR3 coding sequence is TGTGCTAGTGGGCCGGGACTATCGAACACCGGGGAGCTGTTTTTT.

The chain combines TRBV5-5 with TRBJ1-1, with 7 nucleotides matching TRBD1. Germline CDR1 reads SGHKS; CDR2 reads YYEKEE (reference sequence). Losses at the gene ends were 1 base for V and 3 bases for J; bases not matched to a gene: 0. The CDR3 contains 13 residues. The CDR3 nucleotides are TGTGCCAGCAGCTTGACAGGGGACACTGAAGCTTTCTTT. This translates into CASSLTGDTEAFF.

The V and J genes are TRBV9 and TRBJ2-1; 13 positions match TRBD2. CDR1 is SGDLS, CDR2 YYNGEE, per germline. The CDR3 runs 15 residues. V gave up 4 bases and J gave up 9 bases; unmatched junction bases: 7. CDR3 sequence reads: CASSPTSGRQAEQFF. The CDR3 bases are TGTGCCAGCAGCCCGACTAGCGGGAGGCAGGCTGAGCAGTTCTTC.

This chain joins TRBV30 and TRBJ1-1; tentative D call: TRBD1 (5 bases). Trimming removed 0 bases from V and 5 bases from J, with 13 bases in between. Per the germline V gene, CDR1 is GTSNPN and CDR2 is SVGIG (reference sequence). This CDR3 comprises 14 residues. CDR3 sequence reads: CAWSVSVGQTEAFF. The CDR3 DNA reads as TGTGCCTGGAGTGTAAGCGTTGGACAAACTGAAGCTTTCTTT.

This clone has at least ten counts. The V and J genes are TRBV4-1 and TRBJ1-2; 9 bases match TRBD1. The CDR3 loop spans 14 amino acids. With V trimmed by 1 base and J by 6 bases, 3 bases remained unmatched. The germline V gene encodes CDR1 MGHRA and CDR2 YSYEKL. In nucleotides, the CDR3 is TGCGCCAGCAGCCAAGTGAACAGGGGGCATGGCTACACCTTC. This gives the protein CASSQVNRGHGYTF.

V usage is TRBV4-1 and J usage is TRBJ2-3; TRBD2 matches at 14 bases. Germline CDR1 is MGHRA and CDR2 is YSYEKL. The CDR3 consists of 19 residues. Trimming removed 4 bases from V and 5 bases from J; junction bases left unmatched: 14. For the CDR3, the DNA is TGCGCCAGCAGCCCACCCGGGACTAGCGGGAGAATTGGGAAAGATACGCAGTATTTT. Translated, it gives CASSPPGTSGRIGKDTQYF.

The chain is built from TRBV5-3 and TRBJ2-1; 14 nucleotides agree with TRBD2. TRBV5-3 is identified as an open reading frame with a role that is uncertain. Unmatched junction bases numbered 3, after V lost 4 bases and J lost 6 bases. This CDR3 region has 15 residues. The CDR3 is CARSRGTSGSNEQFF. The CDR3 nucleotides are TGTGCCAGAAGCCGGGGGACTAGCGGGAGCAATGAGCAGTTCTTC.

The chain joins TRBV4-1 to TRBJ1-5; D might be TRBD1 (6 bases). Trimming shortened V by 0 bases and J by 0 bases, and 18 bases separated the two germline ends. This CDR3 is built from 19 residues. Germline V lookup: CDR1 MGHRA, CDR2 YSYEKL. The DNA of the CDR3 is TGCGCCAGCAGCCAAGATTTTGGCAGGGGAATGGATAGCAATCAGCCCCAGCATTTT. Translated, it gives CASSQDFGRGMDSNQPQHF.

CDR3 DNA: TGTGCCAGCACTCCACAGTGGGTGAACACTGAAGCTTTCTTT. Translating it yields CASTPQWVNTEAFF. V is TRBV9 and J is TRBJ1-1; no clear D. Trimming shortened V by 6 bases and J by 0 bases, and 12 bases separated the two germline ends. CDR1 SGDLS and CDR2 YYNGEE come from the germline V gene. This CDR3 is 14 amino acids long.

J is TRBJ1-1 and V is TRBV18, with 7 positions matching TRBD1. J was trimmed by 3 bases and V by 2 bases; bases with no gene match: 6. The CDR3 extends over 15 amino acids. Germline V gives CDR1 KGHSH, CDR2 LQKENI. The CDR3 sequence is CASSPIGQAHTEAFF. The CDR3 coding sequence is TGTGCCAGCTCACCAATCGGACAGGCGCACACTGAAGCTTTCTTT.

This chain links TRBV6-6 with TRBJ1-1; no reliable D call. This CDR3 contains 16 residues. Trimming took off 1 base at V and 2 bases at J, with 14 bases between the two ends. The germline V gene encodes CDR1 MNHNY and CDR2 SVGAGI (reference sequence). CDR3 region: CASSYYGGGLNTEAFF. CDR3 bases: TGTGCCAGCAGTTACTATGGTGGAGGGTTAAACACTGAAGCTTTCTTT.

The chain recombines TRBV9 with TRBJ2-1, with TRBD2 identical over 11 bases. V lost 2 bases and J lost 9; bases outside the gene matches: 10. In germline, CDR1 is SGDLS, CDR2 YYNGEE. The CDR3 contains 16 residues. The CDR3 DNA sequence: TGTGCCAGCAGCGTTAGACTAGCGGGAAGGGGAGGTGAGCAGTTCTTC. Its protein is CASSVRLAGRGGEQFF.

The CDR3 sequence is CASTRVVETQYF. As DNA, the CDR3 is TGTGCCAGCACGCGCGTGGTCGAGACCCAGTACTTC. The gene calls are TRBV7-3 and TRBJ2-5; D gene uncertain. CDR1 and CDR2 (germline): SGHTA, FQGTGA. The CDR3 totals 12 residues. V shed 7 bases and J shed 5 bases, with 11 bases lying between them. The complete variable domain, with remaining parts taken from reference TRBV7-3 and TRBJ2-5, reads GAGVSQTPSNKVTEKGKYVELRCDPISGHTALYWYRQSLGQGPEFLIYFQGTGAADDSGLPNDRFFAVRPEGSVSTLKIQRTERGDSAVYLCASTRVVETQYFGPGTRLLVL.

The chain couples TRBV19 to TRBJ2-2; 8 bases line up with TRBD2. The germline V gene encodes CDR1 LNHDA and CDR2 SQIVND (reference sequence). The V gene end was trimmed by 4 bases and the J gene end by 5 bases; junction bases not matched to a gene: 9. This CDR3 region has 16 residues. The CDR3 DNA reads TGTGCCAGTAGTACCGGACTATTAGCGGGGACCGGGGAGCTGTTTTTT. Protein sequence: CASSTGLLAGTGELFF.

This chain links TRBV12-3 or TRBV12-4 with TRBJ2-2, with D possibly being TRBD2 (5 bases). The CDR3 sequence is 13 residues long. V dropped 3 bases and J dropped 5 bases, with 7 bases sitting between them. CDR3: CASSFRETGELFF. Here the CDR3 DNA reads TGTGCCAGCAGTTTTAGGGAGACCGGGGAGCTGTTTTTT.

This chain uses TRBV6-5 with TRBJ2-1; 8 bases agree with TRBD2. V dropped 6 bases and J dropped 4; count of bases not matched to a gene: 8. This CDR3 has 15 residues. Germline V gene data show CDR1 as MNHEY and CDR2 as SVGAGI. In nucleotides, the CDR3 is TGTGCCAGCAGCTCCAGCGGGAGAGGATACAATGAGCAGTTCTTC. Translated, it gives CASSSSGRGYNEQFF.

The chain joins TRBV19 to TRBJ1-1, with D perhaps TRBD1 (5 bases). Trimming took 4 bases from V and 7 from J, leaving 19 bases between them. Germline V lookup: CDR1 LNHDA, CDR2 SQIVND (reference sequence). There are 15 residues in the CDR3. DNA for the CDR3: TGTGCCAGTAGTACTTATGGCGGGGGGTCCGGTGAAGCTTTCTTT. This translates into CASSTYGGGSGEAFF.

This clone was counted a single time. The DNA for the CDR3 is TGTGCCAGCAGCCCGGGACTAGCGGGACGGCCGTGGGCCAACGTCCTGACTTTC. It encodes CASSPGLAGRPWANVLTF. The chain joins TRBV7-9 to TRBJ2-6, with 13 bases fitting TRBD2. Per the germline V gene, CDR1 is SEHNR and CDR2 is FQNEAQ (reference sequence). Trimming cost V 5 bases and J 5 bases; bases outside gene matches: 9. The CDR3 totals 18 residues. Full variable domain (remainder filled in from reference TRBV7-9 and TRBJ2-6): DTGVSQNPRHKITKRGQNVTFRCDPISEHNRLYWYRQTLGQGPEFLTYFQNEAQLEKSRLLSDRFSAERPKGSFSTLEIQRTEQGDSAMYLCASSPGLAGRPWANVLTFGAGSRLTVL.

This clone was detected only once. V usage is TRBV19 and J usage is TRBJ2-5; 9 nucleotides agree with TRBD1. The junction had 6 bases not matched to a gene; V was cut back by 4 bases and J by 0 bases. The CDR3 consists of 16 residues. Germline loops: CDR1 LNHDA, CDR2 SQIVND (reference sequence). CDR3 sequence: CASSRGTGTYQETQYF. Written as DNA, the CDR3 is TGTGCCAGTAGTAGGGGGACAGGGACATACCAAGAGACCCAGTACTTC.

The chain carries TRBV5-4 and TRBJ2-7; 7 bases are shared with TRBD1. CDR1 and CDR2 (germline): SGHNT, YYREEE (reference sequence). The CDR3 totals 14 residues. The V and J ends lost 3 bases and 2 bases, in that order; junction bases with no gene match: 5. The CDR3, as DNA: TGTGCCAGCAGCTCGGGACAGCTGGCCTACGAGCAGTACTTC. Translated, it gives CASSSGQLAYEQYF.

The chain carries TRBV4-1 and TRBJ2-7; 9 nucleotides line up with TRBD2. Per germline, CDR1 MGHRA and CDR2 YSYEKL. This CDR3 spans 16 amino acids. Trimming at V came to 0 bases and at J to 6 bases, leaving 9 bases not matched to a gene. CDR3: CASSQDMVGREGEQYF. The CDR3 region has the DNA TGCGCCAGCAGCCAAGATATGGTTGGGCGGGAGGGCGAGCAGTACTTC.

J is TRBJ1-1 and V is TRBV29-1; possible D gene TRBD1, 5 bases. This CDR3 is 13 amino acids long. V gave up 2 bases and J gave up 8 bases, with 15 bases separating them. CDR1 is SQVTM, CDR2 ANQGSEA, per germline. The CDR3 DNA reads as TGCAGCGTTGAAACGACAGTTGCGCTAGAAGCTTTCTTT. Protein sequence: CSVETTVALEAFF.

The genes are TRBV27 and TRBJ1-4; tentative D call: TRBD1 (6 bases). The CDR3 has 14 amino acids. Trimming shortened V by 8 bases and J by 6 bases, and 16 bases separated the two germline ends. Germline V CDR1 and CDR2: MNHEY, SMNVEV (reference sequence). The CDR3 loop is CASGGGRGDEKLFF. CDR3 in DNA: TGTGCCAGCGGCGGGGGGCGCGGGGATGAAAAACTGTTTTTT.

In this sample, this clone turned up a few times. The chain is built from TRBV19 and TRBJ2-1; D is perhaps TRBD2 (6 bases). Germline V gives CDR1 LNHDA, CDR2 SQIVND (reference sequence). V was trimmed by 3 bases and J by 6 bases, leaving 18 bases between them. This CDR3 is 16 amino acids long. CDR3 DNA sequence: TGTGCCAGTAGTATCGGGGGAAGGCCCGCGGCCAATGAGCAGTTCTTC. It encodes CASSIGGRPAANEQFF.